The TCR beta chain under discussion was sequenced for a study of regulatory T cells in long-lasting Graves disease. Background on the study: Patients with new Graves' disease had used antithyroid drugs below 3 months.

Ten or more counts support this clonotype. Time point reported: newly diagnosed GD, antithyroid drugs for less than 3 months. The TCR library was made from RNA that had been extracted from PBMCs in TRIzol. Patients of an endocrinology department in Xi'an, China, were included. Combining iRepertoire HTBI primers with Arm-PCR of CDR3 regions, the authors built TCR beta libraries. MiXCR, run by TCRdb on the multiplex PCR reads, gives a single entry per CDR3 protein. The sample lists under 250,000 distinct CDR3 sequences, approximately 18% occurring once. These data also formed part of another study, on T cells in Graves' hyperthyroidism and ophthalmopathy. That study reports: In the blood, most expanded thyroid clonotypes above 0.001 appeared as well.

The origin of this receptor is a woman in her 30s with Graves disease. The material sequenced was peripheral blood mononuclear cells (PBMCs), taken at new diagnosis, from a patient treated with antithyroid drugs.

CDR3 region: CASSEARDYVWDTQYF. CDR3 coding DNA: TGTGCCAGCAGTGAAGCTAGGGACTACGTTTGGGATACGCAGTATTTT. This sequence joins TRBV6-1 and TRBJ2-3, with 7 bases matching TRBD2. The V and J ends lost 0 bases and 6 bases, in that order; junction bases with no gene match: 9. The CDR3 is made up of 16 amino acids. Looked up from germline, CDR1 is MNHNS and CDR2 is SASEGT.